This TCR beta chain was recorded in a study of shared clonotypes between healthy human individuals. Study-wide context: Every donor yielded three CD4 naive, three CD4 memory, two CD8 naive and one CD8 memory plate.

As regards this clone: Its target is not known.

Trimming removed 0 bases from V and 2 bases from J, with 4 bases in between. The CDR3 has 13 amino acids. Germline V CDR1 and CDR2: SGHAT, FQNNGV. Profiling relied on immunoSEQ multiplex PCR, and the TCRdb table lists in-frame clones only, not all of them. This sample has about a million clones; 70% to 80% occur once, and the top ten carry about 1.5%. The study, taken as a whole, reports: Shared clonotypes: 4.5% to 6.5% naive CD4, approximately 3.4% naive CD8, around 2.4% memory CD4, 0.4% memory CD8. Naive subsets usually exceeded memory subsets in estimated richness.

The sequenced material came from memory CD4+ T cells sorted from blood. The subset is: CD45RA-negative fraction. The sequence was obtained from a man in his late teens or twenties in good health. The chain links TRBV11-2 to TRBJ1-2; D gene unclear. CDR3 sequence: CASSLDANYGYTF. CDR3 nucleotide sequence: TGTGCCAGCAGCTTAGACGCGAACTATGGCTACACCTTC. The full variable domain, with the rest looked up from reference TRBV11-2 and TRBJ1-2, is EAGVAQSPRYKIIEKRQSVAFWCNPISGHATLYWYQQILGQGPKLLIQFQNNGVVDDSQLPKDRFSAERLKGVDSTLKIQPAKLEDSAVYLCASSLDANYGYTFGSGTRLTVV.